This passage covers 24 T cell receptor beta chains from one sample sequenced in a study of T cells in women clearing cervical HPV infection. Using immunoSEQ multiplex PCR, the repertoire was profiled, and TCRdb retains in-frame clones only, with some absent. Here the sample table reports fewer than 35,000 clones. Sequenced sample: blood buffy coat. The receptors come from a woman between 18 and 70 years old with a cervical HPV16 infection that either progressed to CIN3+ or cleared (not recorded which).

The sequenced part of the CDR3 DNA is TGTGCCAGCAGCTTCGCAAGGGGGTCGAACACTGAA. Its translation: CASSFARGSNTE. Given in full, the CDR3 is CASSFARGSNTEAFF. The V and J genes are TRBV7-9 and TRBJ1-1; TRBD1 might be the D (6 bases). The missing CDR3 end, 3 residues past where the read stops, is filled in from the germline J gene. CDR3 length equals 15 residues. The germline V gene has CDR1 SEHNR and CDR2 FQNEAQ (reference sequence). V was shortened by 3 bases and J by 1 base, with 12 bases between the two germline ends.

Comments on this clone: The read halts 3 residues ahead of the CDR3 end, with the missing end drawn from the germline J gene. This rearrangement joins TRBV19 to TRBJ2-2, with 8 bases aligning to TRBD1. Germline V gene sequence: CDR1 LNHDA, CDR2 SQIVND (reference sequence). The CDR3 loop spans 16 amino acids. The V gene end was trimmed by 9 bases and the J gene end by 1 base; junction bases not matched to a gene: 10. The part of the CDR3 DNA that was read is TGTGCCAGCCTCCACCGGGACAGGAGGAACACCGGGGAG. This codes for CASLHRDRRNTGE. The complete CDR3 protein is CASLHRDRRNTGELFF.

On this clone itself: Read sequence stops 3 residues before the CDR3 end, and the germline J gene provides the missing end. The rearrangement links TRBV7-6 to TRBJ2-2; 9 bases line up with TRBD2. Germline CDR1 and CDR2: SGHVS and FNYEAQ. This CDR3 has 15 amino acids. The trim removed 1 base at V and 5 bases at J, leaving 2 bases unmatched. The part of the CDR3 DNA that was read is TGTGCCAGCAGCTTAGGCCTAGCGGGGACCGGGGAG. Amino acid sequence: CASSLGLAGTGE. The whole CDR3 is CASSLGLAGTGELFF.

As regards this clone: The junction shows a germline mismatch at one end, possibly a read error. From the germline J gene comes the end of the CDR3, since the read stops 3 residues before it. The rearrangement uses TRBV4-2 and TRBJ2-5; 9 nucleotides align to TRBD1. The CDR3 is made up of 15 amino acids. Germline assignment: CDR1 LGHNA and CDR2 YNFKEQ. The CDR3 here is CASSHPGQGQETQYF. The sequenced part of the CDR3 DNA is TGCGCCAGCAGCCATCCGGGACAGGGACAAGAGACC.

Turning to this clone: Read coverage stops 3 residues before the CDR3 terminus; the germline J gene supplies the remainder. The rearrangement links TRBV5-6 to TRBJ1-5, with D hard to call. The CDR3 length is 13 residues. V was clipped by 0 bases and J by 6 bases, with 7 bases between them. Per germline, CDR1 SGHDT and CDR2 YYEEEE. CDR3 protein: CASSLAAGQPQHF. The sequenced part of the CDR3 DNA is TGTGCCAGCAGCTTGGCGGCGGGTCAGCCC.

The DNA read from the CDR3 is TGTGCCAGCAGTTTTAGCGGGGCGGATACG. It codes for CASSFSGADT. The CDR3 in full is CASSFSGADTQYF. This rearrangement joins TRBV12-3 or TRBV12-4 to TRBJ2-3; TRBD2 matches at 8 bases. The missing CDR3 end, 3 residues past where the read stops, is filled in from the germline J gene. The J segment lost 6 bases and the V segment lost 3 bases, leaving 2 bases of the junction unmatched. CDR3 length: 13 residues.

Notes on this clone: The read ends 3 residues shy of where the CDR3 ends; the end is completed using the germline J gene. J is TRBJ2-5 and V is TRBV2; the match to TRBD2 covers 9 bases. V gave up 5 bases and J gave up 5 bases; unmatched junction bases: 12. The germline CDR1 and CDR2 sequences are SNHLY and FYNNEI. This CDR3 region has 16 residues. The CDR3 loop reads CASSYPGLAGSETQYF. CDR3 DNA (partial): TGTGCCAGCAGTTACCCGGGACTAGCAGGTTCCGAGACC.

About this clone itself: The read stops 3 residues short of the end of the CDR3; the missing end is completed from the germline J gene. V is TRBV5-1 and J is TRBJ2-7; possible D gene TRBD2, 5 bases. The germline gives CDR1 SGHRS, CDR2 YFSETQ. V was shortened by 4 bases and J by 6 bases, with 17 bases between the two germline ends. CDR3 length equals 14 residues. The CDR3 sequence is CASSVGEASGEQYF. Incomplete CDR3 DNA: TGCGCCAGCAGCGTGGGAGAGGCTTCAGGCGAG.

A word on this clone: The CDR3 end is not reached by the read, which stops 3 residues before it; the germline J gene fills it in. V is TRBV6-4 and J is TRBJ2-3; 10 nucleotides match TRBD2. CDR1 and CDR2 (germline): MRHNA, SNTAGT. This CDR3 region has 16 residues. V lost 2 bases and J lost 1; bases outside the gene matches: 3. The sequenced CDR3 bases are TGTGCCAGCAGTGACACTAGCGGGGTGGGCACAGATACG. This gives the protein CASSDTSGVGTDT. The whole CDR3 region reads CASSDTSGVGTDTQYF.

Remarks on this clone: The read stops 3 residues short of the end of the CDR3; the missing end is completed from the germline J gene. The chain carries TRBV18 and TRBJ1-1, with D perhaps TRBD1 (5 bases). Germline values: CDR1 KGHSH, CDR2 LQKENI. Between the trimmed V and J ends, which lost 1 base and 4 bases, there was a span of 7 bases. CDR3 length: 13 residues. The CDR3 sequence is CASSPRGVTEAFF. The DNA read from the CDR3 is TGTGCCAGCTCACCACGGGGGGTCACTGAA.

The CDR3 is CASSARANYGYTF. The DNA read from the CDR3 is TGTGCCAGCAGCGCCAGAGCTAACTATGGC. The genes are TRBV14 and TRBJ1-2; D gene ambiguous. The read terminates 3 residues before the CDR3 end, so the remaining end is supplied by the germline J gene. Trimming removed 5 bases from V and 0 bases from J, with 7 bases in between. The CDR3 has 13 amino acids. Per germline, CDR1 SGHDN and CDR2 FVKESK.

Turning to this clone: Read coverage stops 3 residues before the CDR3 terminus; the germline J gene supplies the remainder. The chain employs TRBV18 and TRBJ1-1; TRBD1 aligns across 7 bases. The CDR3 covers 15 residues. In germline, CDR1 is KGHSH, CDR2 LQKENI. The V and J ends lost 0 bases and 2 bases, in that order; junction bases with no gene match: 3. CDR3 amino acids: CASSPPGQINTEAFF. The sequenced part of the CDR3 DNA is TGTGCCAGCTCACCACCGGGACAGATTAACACTGAA.

On this clone itself: The read ends 3 residues before the CDR3 terminus; that terminus is restored from the germline J gene. The chain carries TRBV20-1 and TRBJ2-5; TRBD2 is a possible D gene (5 bases). Germline CDR1 and CDR2: DFQATT and SNEGSKA (reference sequence). Between the trimmed V and J ends, which lost 5 bases and 7 bases, there was a span of 23 bases. This CDR3 is built from 15 residues. CDR3 residues: CSAPQGAVLRGTQYF. The covered CDR3 bases are TGCAGTGCTCCCCAAGGAGCGGTTCTGAGAGGGACC.

Remarks on this clone: The CDR3 goes on 3 residues after the read ends, and that part is filled in from the germline J gene. The chain uses TRBV5-6 and TRBJ1-1, with D unresolved. The CDR3 covers 15 residues. Germline V gene data show CDR1 as SGHDT and CDR2 as YYEEEE. The V end lost 0 bases, the J end lost 1 base, and 10 bases lay between the germline ends. Partial CDR3 DNA: TGTGCCAGCAGCTTGGCCGCGGCGAGGAACACTGAA. Protein sequence: CASSLAAARNTE. The CDR3 reads in full as CASSLAAARNTEAFF.

Notes on this clone: The read ends 3 residues early relative to the CDR3; the germline J gene fills the gap. This chain connects TRBV7-2 to TRBJ2-7; D is perhaps TRBD2 (6 bases). Germline lookup yields CDR1 SGHTA and CDR2 FQGNSA. The ends were cut back, 1 base at V and 5 bases at J, with 15 bases in the middle. The CDR3 runs to 15 residues. CDR3 in amino acids: CASSLGLAIADEQYF. CDR3 bases read: TGTGCCAGCAGCTTAGGTCTAGCGATAGCGGACGAG.

In regard to this clone: The same CDR3 is also encoded by other DNA sequences in this sample. CDR3 sequence: CASSTRQGNEKLFF. CDR3 DNA (partial): TGTGCCAGTAGTACCCGACAGGGTAATGAAAAA. This sequence joins TRBV19 and TRBJ1-4, with TRBD1 matching 7 bases. The read comes to an end 3 residues before the CDR3 does, leaving the germline J gene to fill in the end. The CDR3 has 14 amino acids. Trimming at V came to 4 bases and at J to 4 bases, leaving 3 bases not matched to a gene. Germline CDR1 and CDR2: LNHDA and SQIVND (reference sequence).

In regard to this clone: The sequence runs out 3 residues before the end of the CDR3; the remainder is reconstructed from the germline J gene. V is TRBV6-1 and J is TRBJ1-2; 7 bases map to TRBD1. Germline assignment: CDR1 MNHNS and CDR2 SASEGT. The CDR3 consists of 16 residues. The part of the CDR3 DNA that was read is TGTGCCAGCAGTGCAGGGGCCCGACAGGGAGTAGGAGGC. It translates to CASSAGARQGVGG. The full CDR3 reads CASSAGARQGVGGYTF.

Note on this clone: The read gets to within 3 residues of the CDR3 end, and the germline J gene fills in the rest. V is TRBV10-3 and J is TRBJ2-7, with TRBD2 matching over 7 bases. Germline loops: CDR1 ENHRY, CDR2 SYGVKD. The CDR3 has 13 amino acids. V trimming: 4 bases; J trimming: 3 bases; junction bases outside the gene matches: 3. CDR3 DNA (partial): TGTGCCATCAGTGCGGGCGGGAGCTACGAG. Protein: CAISAGGSYE. Given in full, the CDR3 is CAISAGGSYEQYF.

A note on this clone: The read falls 3 residues short of the CDR3 end, and the missing part is taken from the germline J gene. The chain joins TRBV19 to TRBJ2-7, with D maybe TRBD1 (5 bases). V gave up 1 base and J gave up 0 bases, with 10 bases separating them. CDR1 and CDR2 from the germline V gene are LNHDA and SQIVND (reference sequence). The CDR3 contains 15 residues. The CDR3 reads CASSIVPGSSYEQYF. The sequenced CDR3 bases are TGTGCCAGTAGTATAGTTCCAGGGTCCTCCTACGAG. Full variable domain (outside the CDR3, taken from reference TRBV19 and TRBJ2-7): DGGITQSPKYLFRKEGQNVTLSCEQNLNHDAMYWYRQDPGQGLRLIYYSQIVNDFQKGDIAEGYSVSREKKESFPLTVTSAQKNPTAFYLCASSIVPGSSYEQYFGPGTRLTVT.

Frequency places this clone as medium-sized. Sequencing ends 3 residues short of the CDR3 end; the germline J gene provides the rest. The rearrangement joins TRBV4-2 to TRBJ2-2; 9 nucleotides match TRBD2. V dropped 0 bases and J dropped 5; count of bases not matched to a gene: 4. Germline V gene data show CDR1 as LGHNA and CDR2 as YNFKEQ. The CDR3 length is 16 residues. CDR3 DNA (partial): TGTGCCAGCAGCCAAGATCCCAGCGGGGGGACCGGGGAG. Translating gives CASSQDPSGGTGE. The entire CDR3 reads CASSQDPSGGTGELFF.

In the case of this clone: From the germline J gene comes the end of the CDR3, since the read stops 3 residues before it. The chain carries TRBV19 and TRBJ1-1; D is possibly TRBD1 (6 bases). From germline, CDR1 is LNHDA and CDR2 SQIVND (reference sequence). The CDR3 spans 14 residues. V was clipped by 7 bases and J by 1 base, with 13 bases between them. The CDR3 sequence: CASTRGGANTEAFF. The CDR3 bases that were read are TGTGCCAGTACCCGGGGGGGGGCGAACACTGAA.

With respect to this clone: The missing CDR3 end, 3 residues past where the read stops, is filled in from the germline J gene. V and J are TRBV5-1 and TRBJ1-1; 7 nucleotides align to TRBD1. From germline, CDR1 is SGHRS and CDR2 YFSETQ. CDR3 length: 14 amino acids. J lost 5 bases, V lost 2 bases, and 6 bases had no gene match. The CDR3: CASSFGAGGTEAFF. The part of the CDR3 DNA that was read is TGCGCCAGCAGCTTTGGCGCAGGGGGGACTGAA.

The CDR3 region is CASSLRQGINEQYF. CDR3 DNA, as far as it was read: TGTGCCAGCAGCTTGAGGCAGGGGATAAACGAG. This chain joins TRBV5-4 and TRBJ2-7; TRBD1 might be the D (6 bases). The CDR3 goes on 3 residues after the read ends, and that part is filled in from the germline J gene. Per the germline V gene, CDR1 is SGHNT and CDR2 is YYREEE (reference sequence). The CDR3 runs to 14 residues. V was cut by 1 base and J by 5 bases, with 13 bases left in between.

To note about this clone: The read ends 3 residues before the CDR3 terminus; that terminus is restored from the germline J gene. The rearrangement uses TRBV28 and TRBJ2-5, with a weak D call TRBD1 (6 bases). The CDR3 covers 16 residues. Between the trimmed V and J ends, which lost 8 bases and 2 bases, there was a span of 21 bases. CDR1 is MDHEN and CDR2 is SYDVKM in the germline V gene. CDR3 DNA (partial): TGTGCCAGCGATGGGGGCAGTAGGACACTTCAAGAGACC. Translated: CASDGGSRTLQET. From start to end, the CDR3 is CASDGGSRTLQETQYF.